This T cell receptor (beta chain) derives from a study of PD-L1 blockade in urothelial cancer. Study-wide context: The patients first took atezolizumab in about 2014, receiving 1,200 mg intravenously every 3 weeks.

Patients had locally advanced or metastatic urothelial carcinoma. The CDR3 sequence is 13 residues long. The V and J ends lost 5 bases and 1 base respectively, with 8 bases between them. In germline, CDR1 is MNHGY, CDR2 SAAAGT. Assay used: immunoSEQ multiplex PCR; TCRdb lists only in-frame clones, some missing. Counted here are tens of thousands of clones, roughly a third occurring once; the ten biggest clones make up 8.5% to 10%. Sequencing was performed on tumor tissue, taken before atezolizumab (anti-PD-L1) treatment. V usage is TRBV6-8 and J usage is TRBJ1-1; tentative D call: TRBD1 (5 bases). The TCR comes from a man in his 60s with urothelial cancer. This chain's CDR3 is CASSRGGNTEAFF. The CDR3 bases are TGTGCCAGCAGTCGGGGGGGGAACACTGAAGCTTTCTTT.